The source of this TCR beta chain is a study of blood T cell repertoires in COVID-19. About the study: In each case, the material was cDNA or gDNA derived from T cells, B-cell-depleted T cells, or PBMCs.

Participants were aged about 18 to 90 years, lived in over 20 US areas, and enrolled virtually. Cohort 3 donors were reported recovered after two negative PCRs, clearance, or symptom resolution. Trimming removed 6 bases from V and 0 bases from J, with 18 bases in between. CDR1 and CDR2 from the germline V gene are MDHEN and SYDVKM. CDR3 size: 16 residues. Per the study methods: By means of reference gene primer amplification, nucleated cell counts were estimated. Assay used: immunoSEQ multiplex PCR; TCRdb lists only in-frame clones, some missing. V and J calls and clone size are copied from that table; D and trimming were computed from the DNA. The sample shows about 300,000 clones, around 90% of them seen only once.

This TCR was recovered from a woman between 25 and 40 years old who had recovered from COVID-19. What was sequenced was PBMCs or T cells enriched from blood (not recorded which). This chain connects TRBV28 to TRBJ2-7; TRBD2 might be the D (6 bases). The CDR3 nucleotides read TGTGCCAGCAGGGGAATAAGGCGGGAAATCTCCTACGAGCAGTACTTC. Its protein product is CASRGIRREISYEQYF.